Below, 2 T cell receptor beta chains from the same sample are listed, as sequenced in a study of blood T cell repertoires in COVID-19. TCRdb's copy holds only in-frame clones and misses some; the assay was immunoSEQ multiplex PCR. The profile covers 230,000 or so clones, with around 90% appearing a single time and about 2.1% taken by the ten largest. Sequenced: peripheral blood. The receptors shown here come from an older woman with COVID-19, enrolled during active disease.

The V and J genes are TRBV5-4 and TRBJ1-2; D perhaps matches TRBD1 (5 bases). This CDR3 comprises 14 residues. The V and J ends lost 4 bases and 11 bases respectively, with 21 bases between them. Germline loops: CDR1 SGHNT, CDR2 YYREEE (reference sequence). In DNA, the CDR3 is TGTGCCAGCAGCGGAACAGCGGGACGGACTAAGTACACCTTC. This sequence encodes CASSGTAGRTKYTF.

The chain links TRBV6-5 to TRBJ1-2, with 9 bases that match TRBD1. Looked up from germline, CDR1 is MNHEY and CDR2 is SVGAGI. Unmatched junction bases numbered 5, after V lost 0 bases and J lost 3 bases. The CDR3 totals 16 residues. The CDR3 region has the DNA TGTGCCAGCAGTTACTCGAGGACAGGGGACGACTATGGCTACACCTTC. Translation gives CASSYSRTGDDYGYTF.